These 25 T cell receptor beta chains were sequenced from one sample in a study of T-cell memory formation after mild COVID-19. TCRdb recomputed calls from the 5' RACE reads with MiXCR, one row per CDR3 protein. Here the sample spans around 250,000 distinct CDR3 sequences, around a tenth being singletons. The specimen was PBMCs or a T cell subset sorted from them (not recorded which). Every receptor here comes from a man younger than 30 who had mild COVID-19 (a few samples of this study predate the infection). Cell type and time point are not known.

This clonotype turned up a few times. J is TRBJ2-1 and V is TRBV5-1, with 7 bases that match TRBD1. The V segment lost 4 bases and the J segment 4 bases; nucleotides outside the gene matches: 5. This CDR3 has 14 residues. Germline V lookup: CDR1 SGHRS, CDR2 YFSETQ. The chain's CDR3 is CASSAQGDYNEQFF. For the CDR3, the DNA is TGCGCCAGCAGCGCTCAGGGGGATTACAATGAGCAGTTCTTC. The full variable domain, in which reference TRBV5-1 and TRBJ2-1 provide the parts outside the CDR3, is KAGVTQTPRYLIKTRGQQVTLSCSPISGHRSVSWYQQTPGQGLQFLFEYFSETQRNKGNFPGRFSGRQFSNSRSEMNVSTLELGDSALYLCASSAQGDYNEQFFGPGTRLTVL.

The chain employs TRBV6-1 and TRBJ2-3; no clear D. The germline gives CDR1 MNHNS, CDR2 SASEGT. The CDR3 extends over 12 amino acids. Trimming left V 2 bases short and J 10 bases short, with 10 bases between. For the CDR3, the DNA is TGTGCCAGCAGTGAATCGCCTAGGGCGCAGTATTTT. Protein product: CASSESPRAQYF.

This clonotype turned up a few times. The chain couples TRBV19 to TRBJ2-3, with D tentatively TRBD2 (5 bases). The V gene's germline CDR1 is LNHDA and CDR2 SQIVND (reference sequence). CDR3 length: 14 amino acids. The ends were cut back, 5 bases at V and 6 bases at J, with 15 bases in the middle. The CDR3 protein is CASSDLRAVDTQYF. For the CDR3, the DNA is TGTGCCAGTAGTGACCTGCGGGCCGTGGATACGCAGTATTTT. Looking up the rest from reference TRBV19 and TRBJ2-3 gives the full variable domain: DGGITQSPKYLFRKEGQNVTLSCEQNLNHDAMYWYRQDPGQGLRLIYYSQIVNDFQKGDIAEGYSVSREKKESFPLTVTSAQKNPTAFYLCASSDLRAVDTQYFGPGTRLTVL.

The rearrangement joins TRBV7-6 to TRBJ1-2; no clear D. V was pared by 1 base and J by 4 bases, with 13 bases between. Germline V CDR1 and CDR2: SGHVS, FNYEAQ. The CDR3 length is 15 residues. The CDR3 region is CASSLDLGSGYGYTF. In DNA, the CDR3 is TGTGCCAGCAGCTTAGACCTAGGGTCCGGCTATGGCTACACCTTC.

The J gene is TRBJ1-2, the V gene TRBV5-5, with D unresolved. The V gene lost 0 bases and the J gene lost 1 base, with 7 bases spanning the gap. From germline, CDR1 is SGHKS and CDR2 YYEKEE (reference sequence). The CDR3 has 14 residues. In DNA form, the CDR3 reads TGTGCCAGCAGCTTGGAGAGGCTTAACTATGGCTACACCTTC. This translates into CASSLERLNYGYTF.

This clonotype was observed many times. The CDR3 is CASSEPGGYYGYTF. The DNA for the CDR3 is TGTGCCAGCAGTGAGCCCGGTGGATACTATGGCTACACCTTC. This rearrangement joins TRBV6-6 to TRBJ1-2; the D is unclear. V was trimmed by 5 bases and J by 3 bases, leaving 13 bases between them. The CDR3 has 14 amino acids. The V gene's germline CDR1 is MNHNY and CDR2 SVGAGI (reference sequence).

This clonotype has a count of ten or more. In DNA form, the CDR3 reads TGTGCCAGCAGCCGATACAGAGAGCAGTACTTC. As protein: CASSRYREQYF. The V and J genes are TRBV7-9 and TRBJ2-7, with D hard to call. Germline V lookup: CDR1 SEHNR, CDR2 FQNEAQ (reference sequence). The CDR3 is 11 amino acids. V dropped 5 bases and J dropped 7 bases, with 9 bases sitting between them.

This clonotype has only a few counts. The J gene is TRBJ2-3, the V gene TRBV29-1; 7 bases match TRBD1. The CDR3 sequence is 13 residues long. V lost 4 bases and J lost 4; bases outside the gene matches: 5. Germline V gives CDR1 SQVTM, CDR2 ANQGSEA. CDR3: CSVAAQGADTQYF. For the CDR3, the DNA is TGCAGCGTTGCCGCCCAGGGGGCAGATACGCAGTATTTT.

This clonotype was recorded a few times. The chain uses TRBV7-2 and TRBJ2-4, with D possibly being TRBD1 or TRBD2 (6 bases each). CDR1 SGHTA and CDR2 FQGNSA come from the germline V gene. The germline V and J ends were trimmed by 5 bases and 2 bases, with 16 bases remaining between them. CDR3 length: 16 amino acids. The CDR3 region is CASSPLVGGPKNIQYF. The DNA of the CDR3 is TGTGCCAGCAGCCCCCTTGTAGGGGGGCCCAAAAACATTCAGTACTTC.

This chain joins TRBV12-3 or TRBV12-4 and TRBJ2-1; TRBD1 is a possible D gene (5 bases). Trimming cost V 6 bases and J 2 bases, with 11 bases left between them. The CDR3 spans 14 residues. CDR3 sequence (DNA): TGTGCCAGCAGCCCGCCCAGGGCCTACAATGAGCAGTTCTTC. This encodes CASSPPRAYNEQFF.

This clonotype was detected a few times. The chain recombines TRBV2 with TRBJ2-6; D is uncertain. The germline V gene has CDR1 SNHLY and CDR2 FYNNEI. Trimming left V 6 bases short and J 0 bases short, with 6 bases between. The CDR3 runs 14 residues. The CDR3 loop reads CASSSSSGANVLTF. The CDR3 coding sequence is TGTGCCAGCAGCAGCAGCTCTGGGGCCAACGTCCTGACTTTC.

This clonotype has more than one count but fewer than ten. The chain carries TRBV7-9 and TRBJ2-1; TRBD2 aligns across 13 bases. Per the germline V gene, CDR1 is SEHNR and CDR2 is FQNEAQ (reference sequence). Trimming cost V 5 bases and J 10 bases; bases outside gene matches: 8. CDR3 length: 15 amino acids. In nucleotides, the CDR3 is TGTGCCAGCAGCCGGCCGACTAGCGGGGGGCCCGAGCAGTTCTTC. Protein: CASSRPTSGGPEQFF.

The table lists this clonotype with a few counts. The gene calls are TRBV20-1 and TRBJ2-2; no clear D gene. The CDR3 sequence is 13 residues long. Trimming cost V 3 bases and J 0 bases, with 5 bases left between them. Germline V gene sequence: CDR1 DFQATT, CDR2 SNEGSKA (reference sequence). The CDR3 sequence is CSARTPNTGELFF. The CDR3 DNA reads TGCAGTGCTAGGACACCGAACACCGGGGAGCTGTTTTTT.

CDR3 nucleotide sequence: TGTGCCAGCTCGCCTACGGACCGTGCAGAGACCCAGTACTTC. It yields the protein CASSPTDRAETQYF. V gene TRBV18 combines with J gene TRBJ2-5; D is undetermined. CDR1 is KGHSH, CDR2 LQKENI, per germline. The CDR3 extends over 14 amino acids. The ends were cut back, 6 bases at V and 4 bases at J, with 15 bases in the middle. The whole variable domain, remainder taken from reference TRBV18 and TRBJ2-5, is NAGVMQNPRHLVRRRGQEARLRCSPMKGHSHVYWYRQLPEEGLKFMVYLQKENIIDESGMPKERFSAEFPKEGPSILRIQQVVRGDSAAYFCASSPTDRAETQYFGPGTRLLVL.

The chain links TRBV7-2 to TRBJ2-1, with D possibly being TRBD2 (5 bases). This CDR3 spans 14 amino acids. Germline V gene data show CDR1 as SGHTA and CDR2 as FQGNSA. V lost 5 bases, J lost 0 bases, and 8 bases lay in between. CDR3: CASSRDGSYNEQFF. CDR3 nucleotides: TGTGCCAGCAGCCGGGATGGCTCCTACAATGAGCAGTTCTTC. Looking up the rest from reference TRBV7-2 and TRBJ2-1 gives the full variable domain: GAGVSQSPSNKVTEKGKDVELRCDPISGHTALYWYRQSLGQGLEFLIYFQGNSAPDKSGLPSDRFSAERTGGSVSTLTIQRTQQEDSAVYLCASSRDGSYNEQFFGPGTRLTVL.

This clonotype showed up many times. V is TRBV5-1 and J is TRBJ2-1; TRBD2 aligns across 11 bases. With V trimmed by 3 bases and J by 10 bases, 3 bases remained unmatched. Germline CDR1 reads SGHRS; CDR2 reads YFSETQ. The CDR3 has 13 residues. CDR3: CASSYPSGGEQFF. The CDR3 DNA reads TGCGCCAGCAGCTACCCTAGCGGGGGGGAGCAGTTCTTC.

This clonotype was seen a handful of times. The chain carries TRBV12-3 or TRBV12-4 and TRBJ1-2; a weak D match, TRBD1 (5 bases). The CDR3 covers 15 residues. V dropped 6 bases and J dropped 4 bases, with 18 bases sitting between them. The CDR3 sequence is CASRVDTGTIYGYTF. The CDR3 DNA sequence: TGTGCCAGCAGAGTAGATACCGGGACGATCTATGGCTACACCTTC.

The chain combines TRBV29-1 with TRBJ2-7, with TRBD2 matching 10 bases. After removal of 5 bases from V and 0 bases from J, the junction contained 10 bases not matched to a gene. Germline values: CDR1 SQVTM, CDR2 ANQGSEA. The CDR3 sequence is 16 residues long. DNA for the CDR3: TGCAGCGTTCCCACCTCACTAGCGGGGTACTCCTACGAGCAGTACGTC. Translating gives CSVPTSLAGYSYEQYV.

This clonotype was observed many times. V gene TRBV20-1 combines with J gene TRBJ2-3; 8 bases are a match to TRBD2. The length of the CDR3 is 14 residues. The junction had 2 bases not matched to a gene; V was cut back by 2 bases and J by 1 base. Germline V lookup: CDR1 DFQATT, CDR2 SNEGSKA (reference sequence). The CDR3 DNA reads as TGCAGTGCTAGACAGCGGGGGCGCACAGATACGCAGTATTTT. It translates to CSARQRGRTDTQYF.

The chain recombines TRBV7-9 with TRBJ2-1; D might be TRBD1 or TRBD2, each matching 5 bases. This CDR3 has 13 residues. Germline assignment: CDR1 SEHNR and CDR2 FQNEAQ (reference sequence). Trimming removed 3 bases at V and 8 bases at J, with 11 bases between. The CDR3 DNA reads TGTGCCAGCAGCTTTGAGGGGACCGATGAGCAGTTCTTC. Its translation is CASSFEGTDEQFF.

The gene calls are TRBV7-9 and TRBJ2-3; TRBD2 agrees at 8 bases. CDR1 SEHNR and CDR2 FQNEAQ come from the germline V gene (reference sequence). The J segment lost 2 bases and the V segment lost 7 bases, leaving 14 bases of the junction unmatched. The CDR3 contains 17 residues. CDR3 protein: CASTPMGSGGVTDTQYF. In nucleotides, the CDR3 is TGTGCCAGCACCCCGATGGGAAGCGGGGGTGTCACAGATACGCAGTATTTT.

This clonotype was observed many times. The V gene is TRBV6-5, the J gene TRBJ2-6; D is unresolved. Germline lookup yields CDR1 MNHEY and CDR2 SVGAGI. The V gene lost 7 bases and the J gene lost 0 bases, with 7 bases spanning the gap. The CDR3 covers 14 residues. The DNA for the CDR3 is TGTGCCAGCACGCCCTACTCTGGGGCCAACGTCCTGACTTTC. It yields the protein CASTPYSGANVLTF.

This clonotype has a handful of counts. This chain joins TRBV6-2 or TRBV6-3 and TRBJ1-5; perhaps TRBD1 as D (6 bases). Germline CDR1 and CDR2: MNHEY and SVGEGT. The CDR3 sequence is 17 residues long. V lost 0 bases to trimming and J lost 11 bases, with 23 bases between them. CDR3 coding DNA: TGTGCCAGCAGTTACTCTCGAGCAGGGGATGGGGTCCTCGCCCAGCATTTT. It specifies CASSYSRAGDGVLAQHF.

This clonotype has just a few counts. V and J are TRBV12-3 or TRBV12-4 and TRBJ1-5; no reliable D call. V was clipped by 6 bases and J by 5 bases, with 11 bases between them. The CDR3 runs to 13 residues. CDR3 bases: TGTGCCAGCAGCCGCAGGTTCGATCAGCCCCAGCATTTT. It specifies CASSRRFDQPQHF.

This clonotype occurred a few times. CDR3 DNA: TGTGCCAGCAGTTACTCCCCCGGGACTAGCTCCGAGCAGTACTTC. Protein sequence: CASSYSPGTSSEQYF. This sequence joins TRBV6-5 and TRBJ2-7; 9 nucleotides agree with TRBD2. V gave up 0 bases and J gave up 6 bases; unmatched junction bases: 6. Germline CDR1 reads MNHEY; CDR2 reads SVGAGI. The CDR3 covers 15 residues.